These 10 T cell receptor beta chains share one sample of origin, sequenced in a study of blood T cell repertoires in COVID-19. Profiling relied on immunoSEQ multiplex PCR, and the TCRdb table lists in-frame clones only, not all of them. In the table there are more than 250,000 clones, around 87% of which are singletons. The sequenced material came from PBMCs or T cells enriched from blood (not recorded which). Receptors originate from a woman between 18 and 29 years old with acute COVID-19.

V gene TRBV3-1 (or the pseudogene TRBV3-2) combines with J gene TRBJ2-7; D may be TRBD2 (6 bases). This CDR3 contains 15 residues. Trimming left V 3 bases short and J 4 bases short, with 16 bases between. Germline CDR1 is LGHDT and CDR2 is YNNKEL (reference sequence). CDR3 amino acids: CASSQGVSGVYEQYF. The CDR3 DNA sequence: TGTGCCAGCAGCCAGGGGGTTAGCGGAGTTTACGAGCAGTACTTC.

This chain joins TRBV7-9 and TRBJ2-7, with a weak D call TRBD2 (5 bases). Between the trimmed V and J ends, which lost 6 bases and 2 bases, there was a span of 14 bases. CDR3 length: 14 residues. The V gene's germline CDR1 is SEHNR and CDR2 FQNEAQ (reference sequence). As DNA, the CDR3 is TGTGCCAGCAGTCGTGAGGGTAAAACCTACGAGCAGTACTTC. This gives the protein CASSREGKTYEQYF.

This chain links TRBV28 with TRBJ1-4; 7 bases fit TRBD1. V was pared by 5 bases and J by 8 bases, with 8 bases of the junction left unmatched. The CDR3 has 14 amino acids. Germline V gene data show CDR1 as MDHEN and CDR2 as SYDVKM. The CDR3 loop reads CASSLRTGKEKLFF. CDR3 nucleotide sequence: TGTGCCAGCAGTCTTCGGACAGGAAAAGAAAAACTGTTTTTT.

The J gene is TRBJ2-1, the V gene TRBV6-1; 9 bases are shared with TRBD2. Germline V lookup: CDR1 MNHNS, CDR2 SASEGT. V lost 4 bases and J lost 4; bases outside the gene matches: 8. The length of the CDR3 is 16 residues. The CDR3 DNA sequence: TGTGCCAGCAGTGCGCCGAGCGGGAGGACTTACAATGAGCAGTTCTTC. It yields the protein CASSAPSGRTYNEQFF.

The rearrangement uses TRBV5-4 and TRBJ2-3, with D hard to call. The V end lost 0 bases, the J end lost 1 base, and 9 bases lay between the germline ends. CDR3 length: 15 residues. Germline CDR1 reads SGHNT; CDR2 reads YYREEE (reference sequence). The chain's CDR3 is CASSLVRTGTDTQYF. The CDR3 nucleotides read TGTGCCAGCAGCTTGGTTCGAACAGGCACAGATACGCAGTATTTT. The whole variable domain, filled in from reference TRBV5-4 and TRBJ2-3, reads ETGVTQSPTHLIKTRGQQVTLRCSSQSGHNTVSWYQQALGQGPQFIFQYYREEENGRGNFPPRFSGLQFPNYSSELNVNALELDDSALYLCASSLVRTGTDTQYFGPGTRLTVL.

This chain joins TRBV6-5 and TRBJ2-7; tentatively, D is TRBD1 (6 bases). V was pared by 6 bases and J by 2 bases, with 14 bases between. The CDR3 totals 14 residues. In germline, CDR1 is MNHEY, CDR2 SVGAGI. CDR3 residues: CASSTPGQTYEQYF. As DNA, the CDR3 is TGTGCCAGCAGCACACCGGGACAAACCTACGAGCAGTACTTC.

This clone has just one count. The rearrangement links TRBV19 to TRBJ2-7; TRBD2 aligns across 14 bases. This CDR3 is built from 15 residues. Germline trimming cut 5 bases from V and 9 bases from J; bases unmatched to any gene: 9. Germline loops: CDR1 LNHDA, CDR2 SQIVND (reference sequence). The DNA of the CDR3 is TGTGCCAGTAGTGAGGGACTAGCGGGAGTTATACGGCAGTACTTC. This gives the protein CASSEGLAGVIRQYF.

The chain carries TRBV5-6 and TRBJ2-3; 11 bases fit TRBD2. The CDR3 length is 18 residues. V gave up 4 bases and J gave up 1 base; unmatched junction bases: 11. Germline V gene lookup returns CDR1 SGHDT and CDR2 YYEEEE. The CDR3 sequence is CASSLGGTSGSGTDTQYF. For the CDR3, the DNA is TGTGCCAGCAGCCTGGGGGGCACTAGCGGGAGTGGCACAGATACGCAGTATTTT. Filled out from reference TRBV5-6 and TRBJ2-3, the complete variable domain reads DAGVTQSPTHLIKTRGQQVTLRCSPKSGHDTVSWYQQALGQGPQFIFQYYEEEERQRGNFPDRFSGHQFPNYSSELNVNALLLGDSALYLCASSLGGTSGSGTDTQYFGPGTRLTVL.

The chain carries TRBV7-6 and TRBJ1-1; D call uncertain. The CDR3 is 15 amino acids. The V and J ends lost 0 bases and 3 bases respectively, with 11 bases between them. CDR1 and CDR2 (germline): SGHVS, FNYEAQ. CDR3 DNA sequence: TGTGCCAGCAGCTTAGCCCCGGGGATAGACACTGAAGCTTTCTTT. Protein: CASSLAPGIDTEAFF.

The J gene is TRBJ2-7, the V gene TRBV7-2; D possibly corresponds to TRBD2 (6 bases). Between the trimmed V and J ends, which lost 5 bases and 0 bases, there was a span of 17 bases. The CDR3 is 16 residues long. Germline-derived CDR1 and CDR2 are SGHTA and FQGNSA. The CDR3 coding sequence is TGTGCCAGCAGCCTTAGCTCGACTAGGAGCTCCTACGAGCAGTACTTC. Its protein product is CASSLSSTRSSYEQYF.